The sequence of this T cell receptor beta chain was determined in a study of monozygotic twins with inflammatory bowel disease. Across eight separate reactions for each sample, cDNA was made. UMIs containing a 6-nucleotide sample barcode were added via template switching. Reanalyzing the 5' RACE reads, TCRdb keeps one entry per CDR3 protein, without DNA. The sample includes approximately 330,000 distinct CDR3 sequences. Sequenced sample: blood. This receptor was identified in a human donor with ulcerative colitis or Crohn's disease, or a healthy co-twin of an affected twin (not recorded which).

This CDR3 reads CASSPQTRREDTQYF. V is TRBV28 and J is TRBJ2-3; TCRdb's D gene call, TRBD2, goes unchecked for lack of DNA. In germline, CDR1 is MDHEN, CDR2 SYDVKM. The CDR3 runs to 15 residues.